Each of the 21 T cell receptor beta chains below was sequenced from the same sample in a study of CD8+CD57+ T cells in acquired aplastic anemia. For CDR3 and TCR beta VDJ profiling, genomic DNA was the template used. TCRdb independently ran MiXCR on the reads; one entry per CDR3 protein. The data show some 200,000 distinct CDR3 sequences, approximately 60% seen once. Sequenced: sorted CD4+, CD8+, or CD8+CD57+ T cells (not recorded which) from PBMCs. These receptors originate from a human donor in good health.

The genes are TRBV3-1 and TRBJ2-3; D is undetermined. Looked up from germline, CDR1 is LGHDT and CDR2 is YNNKEL (reference sequence). The V and J ends lost 7 bases and 0 bases respectively, with 11 bases between them. The CDR3 has 14 amino acids. The CDR3 DNA sequence: TGTGCCAGCACCGTGTCAGCTAGCACAGATACGCAGTATTTT. It is translated as CASTVSASTDTQYF.

This clonotype has only a few counts. This rearrangement joins TRBV7-2 to TRBJ2-3; TRBD1 aligns across 7 bases. This CDR3 has 15 amino acids. After removal of 3 bases from V and 4 bases from J, the junction contained 7 bases not matched to a gene. CDR1 SGHTA and CDR2 FQGNSA come from the germline V gene. CDR3 DNA: TGTGCCAGCAGCTTCAGACAGGGTGTCGCAGATACGCAGTATTTT. As protein: CASSFRQGVADTQYF. Variable domain in full (rest from reference TRBV7-2 and TRBJ2-3): GAGVSQSPSNKVTEKGKDVELRCDPISGHTALYWYRQSLGQGLEFLIYFQGNSAPDKSGLPSDRFSAERTGGSVSTLTIQRTQQEDSAVYLCASSFRQGVADTQYFGPGTRLTVL.

V gene TRBV2 combines with J gene TRBJ2-2, with D perhaps TRBD1 (8 bases). The CDR3 is 13 residues long. Looked up from germline, CDR1 is SNHLY and CDR2 is FYNNEI. V shed 6 bases and J shed 6 bases, with 11 bases lying between them. CDR3 region: CASRTGGAGELFF. CDR3 DNA: TGTGCCAGCAGAACAGGGGGGGCCGGGGAGCTGTTTTTT.

This chain connects TRBV4-1 to TRBJ1-4; 9 positions agree with TRBD1. V trimming: 5 bases; J trimming: 7 bases; junction bases outside the gene matches: 8. The germline V gene encodes CDR1 MGHRA and CDR2 YSYEKL. This CDR3 is 15 amino acids long. The CDR3 spells CASSNLQGAREKLFF. The CDR3 DNA is TGCGCCAGCAGCAACTTACAGGGGGCGCGTGAAAAACTGTTTTTT.

The chain joins TRBV7-2 to TRBJ2-7; D ambiguous. The assigned J gene may be wrong: the sequence end matches TRBJ2-1 better. The CDR3 is 12 residues long. Looked up from germline, CDR1 is SGHTA and CDR2 is FQGNSA. CDR3 sequence: CASSFGVDEQFF. The CDR3 nucleotides read TGTGCCAGCAGCTTTGGCGTGGATGAGCAGTTCTTC.

The chain joins TRBV7-2 to TRBJ2-7; the match to TRBD2 covers 13 bases. The last part of the DNA fits TRBJ2-5 better; the J call may be wrong. Germline loops: CDR1 SGHTA, CDR2 FQGNSA. CDR3 length: 17 amino acids. The CDR3 loop is CASSPRTSGRRWETQYF. CDR3 DNA sequence: TGTGCCAGCAGCCCCCGGACTAGCGGGAGACGTTGGGAGACCCAGTACTTC.

This clonotype was seen many times. This chain links TRBV15 with TRBJ1-1; no firm D call. Germline lookup yields CDR1 LNHNV and CDR2 YYDKDF (reference sequence). The CDR3 spans 13 residues. Trimming cost V 0 bases and J 11 bases, with 13 bases left between them. The CDR3 nucleotides are TGTGCCACCAGCAGAGATCGATCGGAGGACGCTTTCTTT. It codes for CATSRDRSEDAFF.

The chain recombines TRBV7-2 with TRBJ1-6; TRBD1 agrees at 7 bases. This CDR3 region has 15 residues. V shed 5 bases and J 7 bases; nucleotides not matched to a gene: 8. Germline-derived CDR1 and CDR2 are SGHTA and FQGNSA. CDR3 nucleotide sequence: TGTGCCAGCAGCCCGCCGGACAGGAGGAATTCACCCCTCCACTTT. It encodes CASSPPDRRNSPLHF.

J is TRBJ1-4 and V is TRBV12-5; D is undetermined. Trimming removed 1 base at V and 7 bases at J, with 19 bases between. The CDR3 extends over 17 amino acids. The germline CDR1 and CDR2 sequences are LGHNT and FRNRAP. CDR3 in DNA: TGTGCTAGTGGTTTGGAACCGGTGGCAGAGTGGAGTGAAAAACTGTTTTTT. This sequence encodes CASGLEPVAEWSEKLFF.

As to this clonotype: A read error is likely, as this CDR3 ends without the conserved phenylalanine or tryptophan. The gene calls are TRBV7-3 and TRBJ2-1; D ambiguous. The CDR3 totals 12 residues. Between the trimmed V and J ends, which lost 5 bases and 3 bases, there was a span of 5 bases. In germline, CDR1 is SGHTA, CDR2 FQGTGA. CDR3 loop: CASSNSYNEQFV. CDR3 nucleotides: TGTGCCAGCAGCAACAGCTACAATGAGCAGTTCGTC.

The chain employs TRBV2 and TRBJ2-3, with unresolved D. Germline loops: CDR1 SNHLY, CDR2 FYNNEI. Trimming pared 7 bases from V and 6 bases from J, leaving 8 bases between. The CDR3 consists of 11 residues. CDR3 residues: CASNEVDTQYF. In DNA, the CDR3 is TGTGCCAGCAATGAGGTTGATACGCAGTATTTT.

The CDR3 reads CASVNSGLAANYEQYF. CDR3 bases: TGCGCCAGTGTGAATTCGGGACTAGCGGCAAACTACGAGCAGTACTTC. The chain couples TRBV10-1 to TRBJ2-7; 11 bases are shared with TRBD2. The CDR3 contains 16 residues. Germline loops: CDR1 WNHNN, CDR2 SYGVQD (reference sequence). The V and J ends lost 9 bases and 3 bases, in that order; junction bases with no gene match: 13.

This clonotype showed up just a few times. CDR3 loop: CASSLLGGDSPLHF. DNA of the CDR3: TGTGCCAGCAGCTTATTAGGGGGTGATTCACCCCTCCACTTT. The J gene is TRBJ1-6, the V gene TRBV7-2, with D possibly TRBD1 on 6 matching bases. Per the germline V gene, CDR1 is SGHTA and CDR2 is FQGNSA. This CDR3 spans 14 amino acids. Trimming removed 2 bases at V and 8 bases at J, with 10 bases between.

This clonotype came up many times. The rearrangement joins TRBV7-9 to TRBJ2-7; D is perhaps TRBD2 (5 bases). V was clipped by 5 bases and J by 4 bases, with 15 bases between them. Germline V gene lookup returns CDR1 SEHNR and CDR2 FQNEAQ (reference sequence). The CDR3 totals 14 residues. CDR3 DNA sequence: TGTGCCAGCAGCGGTGAGGTACTAGGATACGAGCAGTACTTC. Protein sequence: CASSGEVLGYEQYF.

This clonotype has more than one count but fewer than ten. This chain joins TRBV25-1 and TRBJ2-2; 7 bases map to TRBD2. The germline V gene encodes CDR1 MGHDK and CDR2 SYGVNS. This CDR3 comprises 18 residues. Losses at the gene ends were 3 bases for V and 4 bases for J; bases not matched to a gene: 14. CDR3 protein: CASSEALVAGHSTGELFF. For the CDR3, the DNA is TGTGCCAGCAGTGAGGCCTTAGTAGCGGGCCATTCCACCGGGGAGCTGTTTTTT.

CDR3 DNA sequence: TGTGCCATCAGTGGGACAGGGGCCAACTATGGCTACACCTTC. This codes for CAISGTGANYGYTF. The V gene is TRBV10-3, the J gene TRBJ1-2; 9 bases agree with TRBD1. The CDR3 runs to 14 residues. Germline CDR1 reads ENHRY; CDR2 reads SYGVKD. The junction had 2 bases not matched to a gene; V was cut back by 4 bases and J by 2 bases.

CDR3 sequence: CATSRDPRWEQYF. The CDR3 DNA reads as TGTGCCACCAGCAGAGACCCTAGGTGGGAGCAGTACTTC. The chain uses TRBV15 and TRBJ2-7; D unclear. Germline assignment: CDR1 LNHNV and CDR2 YYDKDF (reference sequence). V was trimmed by 0 bases and J by 7 bases, leaving 10 bases between them. The CDR3 sequence is 13 residues long.

This rearrangement joins TRBV20-1 to TRBJ2-6; unclear D gene. Germline loops: CDR1 DFQATT, CDR2 SNEGSKA (reference sequence). V lost 0 bases, J lost 0 bases, and 9 bases lay in between. The CDR3 is 16 amino acids. CDR3 sequence (DNA): TGCAGTGCTAGAGATCGGGTATTCTCTGGGGCCAACGTCCTGACTTTC. Protein product: CSARDRVFSGANVLTF.

V and J are TRBV12-3 or TRBV12-4 and TRBJ1-2; D is uncertain. This CDR3 is 13 amino acids long. V lost 5 bases to trimming and J lost 4 bases, with 11 bases between them. DNA for the CDR3: TGTGCCAGCAGTGCTGGACGGCCCTATGGCTACACCTTC. Protein sequence: CASSAGRPYGYTF.

J is TRBJ2-1 and V is TRBV5-1; D call uncertain. Looked up from germline, CDR1 is SGHRS and CDR2 is YFSETQ. There are 14 residues in the CDR3. The V and J ends lost 0 bases and 1 base respectively, with 5 bases between them. CDR3 sequence: CASSLEASYNEQFF. The CDR3 DNA reads TGCGCCAGCAGCTTGGAGGCTTCCTACAATGAGCAGTTCTTC.

Comment on this clonotype: Mismatch with germline at one junction end may stem from a read error. This rearrangement joins TRBV29-1 to TRBJ2-2; tentative D call: TRBD1 (6 bases). Germline loops: CDR1 SQVTM, CDR2 ANQGSEA. This CDR3 region has 15 residues. CDR3 region: CSVDGRGENTGELLF. CDR3 nucleotides: TGCAGCGTTGATGGCAGGGGCGAGAACACCGGGGAGCTGCTTTTT.